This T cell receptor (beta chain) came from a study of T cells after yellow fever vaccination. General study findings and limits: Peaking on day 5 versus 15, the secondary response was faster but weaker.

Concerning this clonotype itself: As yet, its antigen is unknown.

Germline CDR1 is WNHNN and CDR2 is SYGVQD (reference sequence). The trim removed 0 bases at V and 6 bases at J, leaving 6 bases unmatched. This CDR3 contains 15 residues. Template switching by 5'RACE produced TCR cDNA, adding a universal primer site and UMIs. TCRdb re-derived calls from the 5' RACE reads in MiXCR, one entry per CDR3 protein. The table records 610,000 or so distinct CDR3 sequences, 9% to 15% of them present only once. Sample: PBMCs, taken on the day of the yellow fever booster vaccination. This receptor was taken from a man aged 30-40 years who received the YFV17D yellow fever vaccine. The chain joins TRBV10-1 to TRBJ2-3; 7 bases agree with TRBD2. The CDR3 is CASSESAGFMDTQYF. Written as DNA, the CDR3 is TGCGCCAGCAGTGAGTCAGCGGGATTCATGGATACGCAGTATTTT.